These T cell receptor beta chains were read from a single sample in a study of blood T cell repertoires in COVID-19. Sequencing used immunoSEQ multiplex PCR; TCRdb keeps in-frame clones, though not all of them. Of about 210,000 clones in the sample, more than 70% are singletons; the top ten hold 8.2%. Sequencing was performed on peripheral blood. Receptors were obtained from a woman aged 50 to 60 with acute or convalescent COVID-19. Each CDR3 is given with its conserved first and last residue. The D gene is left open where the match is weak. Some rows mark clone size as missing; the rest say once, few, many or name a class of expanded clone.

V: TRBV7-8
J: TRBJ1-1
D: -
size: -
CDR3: CASRPGHSNTEAFF
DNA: TGTGCCAGCAGACCGGGACACTCAAACACTGAAGCTTTCTTT

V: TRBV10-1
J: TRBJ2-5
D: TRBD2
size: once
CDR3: CASSKSSGPYQETQYF
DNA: TGCGCCAGCAGTAAGTCTAGCGGACCGTACCAAGAGACCCAGTACTTC

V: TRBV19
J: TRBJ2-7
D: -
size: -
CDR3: CASSWGQGGSYEQYF
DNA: TGTGCCAGTAGCTGGGGGCAGGGCGGCTCCTACGAGCAGTACTTC

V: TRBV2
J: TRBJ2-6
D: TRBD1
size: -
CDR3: CARSTGGTPSGANVLTF
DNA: TGTGCCAGATCCACAGGGGGAACCCCCTCTGGGGCCAACGTCCTGACTTTC

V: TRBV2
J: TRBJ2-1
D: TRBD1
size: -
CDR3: CASMRISGGNEQFF
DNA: TGTGCCAGCATGCGTATCTCAGGGGGAAATGAGCAGTTCTTC

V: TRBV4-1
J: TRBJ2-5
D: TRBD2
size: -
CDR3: CASSQAGLAETQYF
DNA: TGCGCCAGCAGCCAAGCGGGACTAGCCGAGACCCAGTACTTC

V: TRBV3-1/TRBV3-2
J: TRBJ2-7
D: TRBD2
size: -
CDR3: CASSQEGSGRSFYEQYF
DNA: TGTGCCAGCAGCCAAGAGGGTAGCGGGAGAAGCTTCTACGAGCAGTACTTC

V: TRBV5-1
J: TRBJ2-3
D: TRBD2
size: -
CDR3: CASSQAELAGPDTQYF
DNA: TGCGCCAGCAGCCAGGCGGAATTAGCGGGCCCAGATACGCAGTATTTT

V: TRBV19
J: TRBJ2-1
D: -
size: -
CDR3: CASSSRPDYPEQFF
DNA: TGTGCCAGTAGTTCCCGCCCCGACTATCCCGAGCAGTTCTTC

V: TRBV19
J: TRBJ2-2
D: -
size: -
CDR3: CASTFFRGGKELFF
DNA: TGTGCCAGTACCTTCTTCCGGGGAGGAAAGGAGCTGTTTTTT

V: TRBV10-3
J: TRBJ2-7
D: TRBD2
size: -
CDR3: CAISEAVAGGRTYEQYF
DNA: TGTGCCATCAGTGAGGCAGTAGCGGGAGGCCGAACCTACGAGCAGTACTTC

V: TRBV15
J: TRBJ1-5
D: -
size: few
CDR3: CATSSQRGSSNQPQHF
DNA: TGTGCCACCAGCAGCCAACGAGGATCCAGCAATCAGCCCCAGCATTTT

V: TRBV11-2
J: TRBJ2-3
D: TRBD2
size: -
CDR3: CASSLVAGGPEDTQYF
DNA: TGTGCCAGCAGCTTAGTGGCGGGAGGGCCGGAAGATACGCAGTATTTT

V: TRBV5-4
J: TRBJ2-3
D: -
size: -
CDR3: CASSLVLAGTDTQYF
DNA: TGTGCCAGCAGCTTGGTTTTGGCCGGCACAGATACGCAGTATTTT

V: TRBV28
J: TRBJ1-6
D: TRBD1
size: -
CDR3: CASSLPQGARNSPLHF
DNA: TGTGCCAGCAGTCTCCCTCAGGGGGCAAGGAATTCACCCCTCCACTTT

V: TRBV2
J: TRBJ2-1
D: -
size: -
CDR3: CASSVTGYNEQFF
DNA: TGTGCCAGCAGTGTTACTGGCTACAATGAGCAGTTCTTC

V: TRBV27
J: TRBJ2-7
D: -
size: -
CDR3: CASSFQWAGLSYEQYF
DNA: TGTGCCAGCAGTTTTCAGTGGGCAGGACTATCCTACGAGCAGTACTTC

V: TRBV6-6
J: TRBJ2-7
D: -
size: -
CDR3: CASSRGQLKSRYEQYF
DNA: TGTGCCAGCAGTAGAGGACAGCTCAAATCCCGATACGAGCAGTACTTC

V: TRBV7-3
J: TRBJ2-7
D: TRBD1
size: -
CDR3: CASSLTGAGGIYEQYF
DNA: TGTGCCAGCAGCTTAACGGGCGCAGGGGGCATCTACGAGCAGTACTTC

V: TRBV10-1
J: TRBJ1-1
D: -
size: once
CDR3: CATRPRGDTEAFF
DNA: TGCGCCACCCGACCCCGGGGAGACACTGAAGCTTTCTTT

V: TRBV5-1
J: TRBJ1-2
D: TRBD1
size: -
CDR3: CASSLAGQGEGYTF
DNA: TGCGCCAGCAGCTTGGCTGGACAGGGTGAGGGCTACACCTTC

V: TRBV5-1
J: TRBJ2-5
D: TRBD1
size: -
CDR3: CASSLAVGDRETQYF
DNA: TGCGCCAGCAGCTTGGCCGTGGGGGACAGGGAGACCCAGTACTTC